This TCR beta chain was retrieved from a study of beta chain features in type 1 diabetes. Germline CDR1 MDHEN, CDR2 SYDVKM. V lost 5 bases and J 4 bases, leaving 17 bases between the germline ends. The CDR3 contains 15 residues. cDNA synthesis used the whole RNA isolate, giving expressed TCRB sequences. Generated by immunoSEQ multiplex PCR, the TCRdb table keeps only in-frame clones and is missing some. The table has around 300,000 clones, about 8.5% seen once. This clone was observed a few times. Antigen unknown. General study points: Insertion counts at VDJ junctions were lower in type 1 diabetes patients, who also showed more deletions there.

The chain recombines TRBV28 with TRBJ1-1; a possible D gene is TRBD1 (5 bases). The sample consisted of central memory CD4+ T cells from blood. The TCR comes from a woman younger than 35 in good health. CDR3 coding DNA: TGTGCCAGCAGTCCCGGGGGACCGATGGGCACTGAAGCTTTCTTT. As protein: CASSPGGPMGTEAFF.